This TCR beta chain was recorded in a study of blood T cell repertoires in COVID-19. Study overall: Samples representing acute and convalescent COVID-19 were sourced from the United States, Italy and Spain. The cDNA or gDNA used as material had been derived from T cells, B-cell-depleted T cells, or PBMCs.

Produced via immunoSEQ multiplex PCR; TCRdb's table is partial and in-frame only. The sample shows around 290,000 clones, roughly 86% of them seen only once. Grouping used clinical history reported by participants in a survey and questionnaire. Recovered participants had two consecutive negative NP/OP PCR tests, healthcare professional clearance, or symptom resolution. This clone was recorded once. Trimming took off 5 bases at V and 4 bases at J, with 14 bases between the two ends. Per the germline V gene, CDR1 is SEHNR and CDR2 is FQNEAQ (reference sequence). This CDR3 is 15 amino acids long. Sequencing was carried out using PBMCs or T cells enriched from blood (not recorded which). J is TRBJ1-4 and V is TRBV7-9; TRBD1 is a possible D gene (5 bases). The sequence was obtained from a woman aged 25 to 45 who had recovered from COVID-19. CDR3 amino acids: CASSPAGRFNEKLFF. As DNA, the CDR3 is TGTGCCAGCAGCCCAGCGGGACGGTTTAATGAAAAACTGTTTTTT.